A single sample is the source of the 3 T cell receptor beta chains below, sequenced in a study of shared clonotypes between healthy human individuals. Profiled with immunoSEQ multiplex PCR; TCRdb holds only in-frame clones, not every one. The table has some 2.4 million clones, 80% to 95% seen once; the top ten hold around 0.4%. The sample consisted of naive CD4+ T cells from PBMCs. Specified subset: CD45RA+ positively selected. The receptors originated from a young man in good health. Some clones in this sample may be carry-over from other donors' samples.

About this clone itself: The sample holds other DNA sequences that translate to the same CDR3. The chain combines TRBV20-1 with TRBJ1-2; D remains unclear. The CDR3 has 11 residues. Trimming took 6 bases from V and 7 from J, leaving 12 bases between them. Germline V lookup: CDR1 DFQATT, CDR2 SNEGSKA (reference sequence). CDR3 loop: CSARAGGGYTF. The CDR3 nucleotides read TGCAGTGCCCGGGCCGGCGGTGGCTACACCTTC.

The sample holds a few counts of this clone. Compared with germline, one end of the junction differs, possibly owing to a read error. This chain links TRBV5-4 with TRBJ2-1; D remains ambiguous. Germline V gene sequence: CDR1 SGHNT, CDR2 YYREEE (reference sequence). The CDR3 runs to 12 residues. The CDR3 DNA sequence: TGTGCCAGCAGCTTGTTTGCGGAGCGAAGTGTCTTC. Protein sequence: CASSLFAERSVF.

The V call is TRBV7-6, the J call TRBJ2-1; 10 bases match TRBD2. Germline V gene data show CDR1 as SGHVS and CDR2 as FNYEAQ. V trimming: 7 bases; J trimming: 1 base; junction bases outside the gene matches: 1. The CDR3 contains 14 residues. The CDR3 DNA sequence: TGTGCCAGCAAACTAGCGGGATCCTACAATGAGCAGTTCTTC. Its protein is CASKLAGSYNEQFF.